Here is one T cell receptor beta chain with its context. What this receptor recognizes is not known. No clone much larger than this one lies a single base away; base qualities are absent. The immunoSEQ Assay, a bias-controlled multiplex PCR, was used to amplify TCRbeta CDR3 regions from genomic DNA. Per the source publication's procedure: Nucleated cell counts per sample were estimated from amplification of reference gene primers within the assay. To quantify the absolute abundance of each unique TCRbeta CDR3 rearrangement, sequence reads were collapsed and filtered. For each sample, productive Simpson clonality was calculated as the square root of Simpson's diversity index over productive rearrangements. Sourced from immuneACCESS, this table was stored by TCRdb with only in-frame sequences that have V and J called. A share of the clones is absent; for the studies checked, an unresolved V gene accounts for under half, and the remainder has no known explanation. That table furnishes V, J and clone size, whereas the DNA furnished D and trimming. Across this sample there are about 180,000 clones, with more than 75% seen only once. The ten biggest clones cover 17% of the sample.

These data originate in a study of blood T cell repertoires in COVID-19 (dated by TCRdb to between 2020 and 2021). Turning to the overall study: Samples covering the acute and convalescent phases of COVID-19 were provided by collaborators in the United States, Italy and Spain. Sample metadata almost always included a de-identified subject ID, COVID-19 status, age in years and sex. The material from the prospective study consisted of cDNA or gDNA derived from T cells, B-cell-depleted T cells, or PBMCs. Deeply sampled blood TCRbeta repertoires from subjects exposed to, actively infected with, or recovered from COVID-19 were included in the dataset. Where available, HLA class I and class II types were taken from metadata supplied by the sample provider and were not determined by assay-based typing. The repertoires were released in a freely available public database meant as a resource for research on the immune response to SARS-CoV-2. The samples were drawn from the first 160 participants of the ongoing ImmuneRACE study and from 950 to 1,500 subjects provided by 6 global collaborators.

Via the germline V gene (reference sequence), CDR1 is GTSNPN and CDR2 SVGIG. A distance of 5 bases separates the germline ends of V and J, which lose 0 bases and 0 bases respectively. The CDR3 contains 13 residues, cysteine and phenylalanine counted. Only the CDR3 portion is preserved as DNA: 39 bases, with reading frame beginning at the first base. Overall study results and their limits: Clinical and demographic metadata were provided uncurated, with the amount varying by source and participant.

In the prospective study, participants were 18 to 89 years old, resided in about two dozen geographic areas of the United States, and were enrolled through a virtual design. In the prospective study, cohorts were assigned on the basis of participant-reported clinical history obtained from a screening survey and a study questionnaire. ImmuneRACE Cohort 3 recovered participants were defined by two consecutive negative NP/OP PCR tests, healthcare professional clearance, or symptom resolution. Each participant in the prospective study had whole blood, serum and a nasopharyngeal or oropharyngeal swab collected by mobile phlebotomists. Additional blood draws and questionnaires over an approximately two-month period could optionally be provided by prospective study participants. Blood samples from the prospective study were shipped frozen or at room temperature prior to DNA extraction.

The specimen sequenced was PBMCs or T cells enriched from blood (not recorded which). The receptor's source is a woman aged 45-65 years who had recovered from COVID-19. The receptor chain draws on TRBV30 and TRBJ1-2; a confident D gene designation cannot be given. The base sequence is TGTGCCTGGAGTGTACAGACTAACTATGGCTACACCTTC. Its translation reads: CAWSVQTNYGYTF.